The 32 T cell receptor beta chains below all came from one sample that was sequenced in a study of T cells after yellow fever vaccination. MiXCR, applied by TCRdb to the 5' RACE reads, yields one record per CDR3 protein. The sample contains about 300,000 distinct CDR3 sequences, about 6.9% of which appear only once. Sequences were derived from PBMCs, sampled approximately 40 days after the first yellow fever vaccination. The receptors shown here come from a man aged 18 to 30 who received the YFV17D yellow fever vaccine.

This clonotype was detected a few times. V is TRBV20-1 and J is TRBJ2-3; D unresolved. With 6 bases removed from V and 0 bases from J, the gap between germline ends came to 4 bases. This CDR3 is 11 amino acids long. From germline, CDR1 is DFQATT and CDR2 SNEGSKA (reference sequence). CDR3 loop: CSAYSTDTQYF. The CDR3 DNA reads TGCAGTGCCTATAGCACAGATACGCAGTATTTT.

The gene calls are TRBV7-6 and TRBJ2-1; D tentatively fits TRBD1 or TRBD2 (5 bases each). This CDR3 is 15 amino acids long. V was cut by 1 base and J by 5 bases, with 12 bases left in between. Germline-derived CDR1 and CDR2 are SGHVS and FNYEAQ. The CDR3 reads CASSLGGTGNNEQFF. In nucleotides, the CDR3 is TGTGCCAGCAGCTTAGGGGGGACGGGAAACAATGAGCAGTTCTTC.

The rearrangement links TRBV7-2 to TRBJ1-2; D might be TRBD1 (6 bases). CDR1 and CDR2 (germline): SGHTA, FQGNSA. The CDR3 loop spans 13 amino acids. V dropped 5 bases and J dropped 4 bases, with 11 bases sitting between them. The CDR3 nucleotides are TGTGCCAGCAGCCCGGACAGAACCTATGGCTACACCTTC. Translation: CASSPDRTYGYTF.

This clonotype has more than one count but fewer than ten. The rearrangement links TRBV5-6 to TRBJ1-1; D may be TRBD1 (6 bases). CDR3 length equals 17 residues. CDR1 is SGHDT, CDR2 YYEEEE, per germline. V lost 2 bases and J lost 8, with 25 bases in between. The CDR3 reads CASSFLSGDIKSREAFF. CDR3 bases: TGTGCCAGCAGCTTTTTGTCGGGGGACATCAAAAGTAGGGAAGCTTTCTTT.

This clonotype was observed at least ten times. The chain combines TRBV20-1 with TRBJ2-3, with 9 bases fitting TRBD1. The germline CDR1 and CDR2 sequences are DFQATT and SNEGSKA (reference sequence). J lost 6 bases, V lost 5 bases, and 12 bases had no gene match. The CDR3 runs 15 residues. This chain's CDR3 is CSAPRTGARRDTQYF. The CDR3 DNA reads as TGCAGTGCTCCCAGGACAGGGGCGCGTAGGGATACGCAGTATTTT.

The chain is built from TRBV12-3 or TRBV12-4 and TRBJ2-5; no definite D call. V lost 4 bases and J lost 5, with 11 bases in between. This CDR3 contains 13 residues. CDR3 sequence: CASSSYRDETQYF. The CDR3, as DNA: TGTGCCAGCAGTTCGTACCGCGATGAGACCCAGTACTTC.

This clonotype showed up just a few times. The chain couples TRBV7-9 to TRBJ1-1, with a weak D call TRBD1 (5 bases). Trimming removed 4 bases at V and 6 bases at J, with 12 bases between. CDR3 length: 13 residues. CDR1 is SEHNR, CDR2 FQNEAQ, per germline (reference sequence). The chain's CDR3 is CASSSVGGSEAFF. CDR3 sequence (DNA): TGTGCCAGCAGCTCCGTTGGGGGGTCTGAAGCTTTCTTT.

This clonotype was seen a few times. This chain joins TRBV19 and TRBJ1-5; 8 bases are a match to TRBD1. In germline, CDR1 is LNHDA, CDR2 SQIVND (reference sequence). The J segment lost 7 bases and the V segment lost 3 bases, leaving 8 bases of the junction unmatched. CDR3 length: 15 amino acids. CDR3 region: CASSILPTGVQPQHF. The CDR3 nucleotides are TGTGCCAGTAGTATCCTCCCGACAGGGGTACAGCCCCAGCATTTT.

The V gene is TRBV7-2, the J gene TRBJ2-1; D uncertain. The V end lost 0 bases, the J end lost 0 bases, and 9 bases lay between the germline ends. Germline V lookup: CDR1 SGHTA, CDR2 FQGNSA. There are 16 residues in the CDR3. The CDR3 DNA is TGTGCCAGCAGCTTAGCACCCCACGGCTCCTACAATGAGCAGTTCTTC. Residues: CASSLAPHGSYNEQFF.

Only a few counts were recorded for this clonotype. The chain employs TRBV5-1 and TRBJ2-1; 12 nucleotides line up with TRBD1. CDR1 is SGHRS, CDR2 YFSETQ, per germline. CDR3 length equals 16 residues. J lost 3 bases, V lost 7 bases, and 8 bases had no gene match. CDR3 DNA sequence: TGCGCCAGCCGGGACAGGGGGCGGCAGGGCTACAATGAGCAGTTCTTC. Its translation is CASRDRGRQGYNEQFF.

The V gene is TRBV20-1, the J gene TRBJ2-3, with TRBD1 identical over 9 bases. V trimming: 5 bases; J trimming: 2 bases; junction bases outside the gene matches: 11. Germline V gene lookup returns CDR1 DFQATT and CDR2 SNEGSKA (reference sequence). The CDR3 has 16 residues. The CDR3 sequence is CSAHAGTGSPTDTQYF. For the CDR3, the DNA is TGCAGTGCTCATGCCGGGACAGGGAGTCCCACAGATACGCAGTATTTT.

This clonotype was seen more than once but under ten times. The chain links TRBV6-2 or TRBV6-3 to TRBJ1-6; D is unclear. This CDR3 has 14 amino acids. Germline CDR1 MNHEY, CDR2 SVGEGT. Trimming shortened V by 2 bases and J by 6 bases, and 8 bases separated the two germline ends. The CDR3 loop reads CASSYGNFNSPLHF. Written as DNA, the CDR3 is TGTGCCAGCAGTTACGGGAATTTTAATTCACCCCTCCACTTT.

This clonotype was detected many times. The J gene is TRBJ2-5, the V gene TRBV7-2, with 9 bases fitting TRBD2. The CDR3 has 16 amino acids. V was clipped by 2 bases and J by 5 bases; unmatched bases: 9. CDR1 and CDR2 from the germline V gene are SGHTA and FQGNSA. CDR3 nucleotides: TGTGCCAGCAGCTTATATCTTAGCGGGGGTTGGGAGACCCAGTACTTC. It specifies CASSLYLSGGWETQYF.

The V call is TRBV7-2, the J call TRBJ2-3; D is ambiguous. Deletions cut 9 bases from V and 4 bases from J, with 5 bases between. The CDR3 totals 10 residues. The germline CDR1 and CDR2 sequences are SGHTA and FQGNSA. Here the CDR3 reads CASSSDTQYF. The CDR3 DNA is TGTGCCAGTTCATCAGATACGCAGTATTTT.

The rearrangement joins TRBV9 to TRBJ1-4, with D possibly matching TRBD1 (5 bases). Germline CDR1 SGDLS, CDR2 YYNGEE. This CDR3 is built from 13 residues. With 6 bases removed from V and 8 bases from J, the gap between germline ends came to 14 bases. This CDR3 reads CASNRDGGEKLFF. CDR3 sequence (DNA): TGTGCCAGCAACCGGGACGGAGGGGAAAAACTGTTTTTT.

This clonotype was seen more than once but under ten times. In DNA, the CDR3 is TGTGCCAGCTCACCTACAGGGGAGGTTGGCTACACCTTC. Protein: CASSPTGEVGYTF. The chain employs TRBV18 and TRBJ1-2; 7 bases agree with TRBD1. Germline V lookup: CDR1 KGHSH, CDR2 LQKENI. This CDR3 contains 13 residues. Germline trimming cut 3 bases from V and 7 bases from J; bases unmatched to any gene: 5.

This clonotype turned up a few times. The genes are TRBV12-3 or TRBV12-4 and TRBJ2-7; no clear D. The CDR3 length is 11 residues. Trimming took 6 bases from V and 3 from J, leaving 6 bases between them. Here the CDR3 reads CASSAHYEQYF. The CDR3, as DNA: TGTGCCAGCAGCGCCCACTACGAGCAGTACTTC.

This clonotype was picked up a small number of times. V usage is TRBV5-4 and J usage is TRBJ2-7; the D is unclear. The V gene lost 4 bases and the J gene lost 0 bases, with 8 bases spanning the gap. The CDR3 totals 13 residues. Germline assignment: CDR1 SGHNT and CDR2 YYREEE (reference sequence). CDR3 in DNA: TGTGCCAGCAGCGATGATATCTCCTACGAGCAGTACTTC. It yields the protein CASSDDISYEQYF.

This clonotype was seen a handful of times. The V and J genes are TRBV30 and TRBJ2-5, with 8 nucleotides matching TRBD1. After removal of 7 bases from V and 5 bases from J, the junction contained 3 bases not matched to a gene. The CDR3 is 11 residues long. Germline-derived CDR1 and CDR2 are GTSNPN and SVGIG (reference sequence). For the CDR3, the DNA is TGTGCCTCCAACAGGGGGGAGACCCAGTACTTC. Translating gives CASNRGETQYF.

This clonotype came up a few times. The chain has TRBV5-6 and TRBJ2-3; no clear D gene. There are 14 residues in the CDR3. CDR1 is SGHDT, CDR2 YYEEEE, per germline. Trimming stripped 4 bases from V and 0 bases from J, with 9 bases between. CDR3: CASSRHVSTDTQYF. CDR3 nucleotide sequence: TGTGCCAGCAGCCGTCACGTTAGCACAGATACGCAGTATTTT.

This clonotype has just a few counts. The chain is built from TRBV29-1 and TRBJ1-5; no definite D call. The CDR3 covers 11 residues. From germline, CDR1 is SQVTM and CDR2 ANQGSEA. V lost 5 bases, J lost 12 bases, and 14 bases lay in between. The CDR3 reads CSVPPRENQHF. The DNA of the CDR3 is TGCAGCGTTCCTCCAAGGGAGAACCAGCATTTT.

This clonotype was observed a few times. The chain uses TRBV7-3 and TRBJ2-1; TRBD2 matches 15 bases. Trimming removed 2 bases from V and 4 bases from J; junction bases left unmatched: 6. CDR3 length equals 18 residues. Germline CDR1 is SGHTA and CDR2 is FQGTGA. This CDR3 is CASSLEGLAGGAYNEQFF. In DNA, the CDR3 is TGTGCCAGCAGCTTAGAGGGACTAGCGGGGGGCGCATACAATGAGCAGTTCTTC.

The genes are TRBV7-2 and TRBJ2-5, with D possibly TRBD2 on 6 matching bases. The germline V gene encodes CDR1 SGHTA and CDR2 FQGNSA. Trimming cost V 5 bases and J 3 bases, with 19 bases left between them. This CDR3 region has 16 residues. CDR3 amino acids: CASSRAAGRGKETQYF. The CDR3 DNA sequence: TGTGCCAGCAGCCGAGCGGCGGGACGCGGAAAAGAGACCCAGTACTTC.

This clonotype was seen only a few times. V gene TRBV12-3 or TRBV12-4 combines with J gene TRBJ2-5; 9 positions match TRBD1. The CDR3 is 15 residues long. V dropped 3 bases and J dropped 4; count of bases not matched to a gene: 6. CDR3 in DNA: TGTGCCAGCAGTTTTGGGACAGGGAACACAGAGACCCAGTACTTC. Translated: CASSFGTGNTETQYF.

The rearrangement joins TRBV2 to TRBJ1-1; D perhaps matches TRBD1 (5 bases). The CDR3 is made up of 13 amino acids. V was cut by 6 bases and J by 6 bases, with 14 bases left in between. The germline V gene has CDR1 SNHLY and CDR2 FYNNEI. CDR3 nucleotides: TGTGCCAGCAGGGGAGGGGTGTGGGCTGAAGCTTTCTTT. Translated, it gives CASRGGVWAEAFF.

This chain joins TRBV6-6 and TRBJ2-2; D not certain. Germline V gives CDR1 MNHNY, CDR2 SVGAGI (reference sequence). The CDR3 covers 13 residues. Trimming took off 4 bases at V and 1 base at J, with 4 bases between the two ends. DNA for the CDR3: TGTGCCAGCAGTTGGGGGAACACCGGGGAGCTGTTTTTT. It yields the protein CASSWGNTGELFF.

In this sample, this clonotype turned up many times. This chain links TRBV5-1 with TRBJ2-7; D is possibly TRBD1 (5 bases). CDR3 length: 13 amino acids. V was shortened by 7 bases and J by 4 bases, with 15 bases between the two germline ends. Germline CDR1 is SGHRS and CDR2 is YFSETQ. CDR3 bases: TGCGCCAGCTCCAACAGGCCCGATTACGAGCAGTACGTC. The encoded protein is CASSNRPDYEQYV.

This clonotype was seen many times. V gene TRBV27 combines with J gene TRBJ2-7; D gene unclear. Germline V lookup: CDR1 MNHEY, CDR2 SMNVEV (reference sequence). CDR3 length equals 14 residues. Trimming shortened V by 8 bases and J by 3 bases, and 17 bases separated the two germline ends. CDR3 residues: CASARLGQLYEQYF. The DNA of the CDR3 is TGTGCCAGCGCACGGTTGGGTCAGCTCTACGAGCAGTACTTC.

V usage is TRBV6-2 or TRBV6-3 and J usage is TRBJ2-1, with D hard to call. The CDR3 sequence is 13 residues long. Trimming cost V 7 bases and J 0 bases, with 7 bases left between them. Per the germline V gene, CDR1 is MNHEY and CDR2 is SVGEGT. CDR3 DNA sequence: TGTGCCAGCAAAGAGAGCTCCTACAATGAGCAGTTCTTC. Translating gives CASKESSYNEQFF.

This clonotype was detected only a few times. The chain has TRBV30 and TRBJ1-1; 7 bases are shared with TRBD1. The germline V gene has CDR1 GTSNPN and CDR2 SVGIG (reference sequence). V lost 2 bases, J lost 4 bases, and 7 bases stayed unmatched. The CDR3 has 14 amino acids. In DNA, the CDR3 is TGTGCCTGGAGTACTACAGGGGCGGGCACTGAAGCTTTCTTT. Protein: CAWSTTGAGTEAFF.

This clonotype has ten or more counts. This CDR3 reads CASSAPGGRRGYTF. The DNA for the CDR3 is TGTGCCAGCAGTGCCCCCGGGGGGCGCAGGGGCTACACCTTC. This chain uses TRBV28 with TRBJ1-2; TRBD1 is a possible D gene (6 bases). The CDR3 has 14 amino acids. The V gene lost 5 bases and the J gene lost 8 bases, with 18 bases spanning the gap. Germline V CDR1 and CDR2: MDHEN, SYDVKM.

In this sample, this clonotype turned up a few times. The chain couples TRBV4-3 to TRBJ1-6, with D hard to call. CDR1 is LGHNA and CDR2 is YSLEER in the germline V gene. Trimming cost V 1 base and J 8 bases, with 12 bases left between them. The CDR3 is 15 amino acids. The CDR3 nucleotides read TGCGCCAGCAGCCAAGGATCATTGAGGCATTCACCCCTCCACTTT. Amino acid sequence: CASSQGSLRHSPLHF.